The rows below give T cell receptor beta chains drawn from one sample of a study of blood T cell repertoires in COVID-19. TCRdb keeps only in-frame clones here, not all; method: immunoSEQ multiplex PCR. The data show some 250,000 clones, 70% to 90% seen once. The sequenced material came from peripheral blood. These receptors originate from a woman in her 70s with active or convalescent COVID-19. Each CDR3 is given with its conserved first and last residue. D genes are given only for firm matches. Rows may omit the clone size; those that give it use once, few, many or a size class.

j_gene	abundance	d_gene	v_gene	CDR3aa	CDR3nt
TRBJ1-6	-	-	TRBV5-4	CASSLFGIYNSPLHF	TGTGCCAGCAGCTTGTTCGGTATCTATAATTCACCCCTCCACTTT
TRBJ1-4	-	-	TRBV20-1	CSARGRGNLFF	TGCAGTGCTAGGGGACGGGGGAATCTGTTTTTT
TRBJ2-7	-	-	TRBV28	CASSLGFYEQYF	TGTGCCAGCAGTTTAGGCTTCTACGAGCAGTACTTC
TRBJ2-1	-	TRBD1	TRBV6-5	CASSSSRGRSGEQFF	TGTGCCAGCAGTTCGAGCAGGGGGCGTTCGGGTGAGCAGTTCTTC
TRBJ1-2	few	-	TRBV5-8	CASSTANGPRYTF	TGTGCCAGCAGTACCGCCAATGGCCCGCGCTACACCTTC
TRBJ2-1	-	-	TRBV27	CASSLRLLEANEQFF	TGTGCCAGCAGTTTGCGATTACTCGAAGCGAATGAGCAGTTCTTC
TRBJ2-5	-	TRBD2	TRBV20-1	CKVAGDETQYF	TGCAAGGTAGCGGGGGACGAGACCCAGTACTTC
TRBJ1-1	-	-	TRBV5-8	CASSLVVGVSGTEAFF	TGTGCCAGCAGCTTGGTAGTTGGGGTGTCGGGGACTGAAGCTTTCTTT
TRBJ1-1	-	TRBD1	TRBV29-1	CSAGGGLHTEAFF	TGCAGCGCAGGGGGGGGGCTTCACACTGAAGCTTTCTTT
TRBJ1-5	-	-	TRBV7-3	CASSPGHNQPQHF	TGTGCCAGCAGCCCCGGTCACAATCAGCCCCAGCATTTT
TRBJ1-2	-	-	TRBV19	CASSMRTVYGYTF	TGTGCCAGTAGTATGAGGACAGTCTATGGCTACACCTTC
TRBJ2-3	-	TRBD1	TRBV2	CASASLGTGPDTQYF	TGTGCCAGCGCTTCTCTCGGGACAGGACCAGATACGCAGTATTTT
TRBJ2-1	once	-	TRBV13	CASSLIGQRNEQFF	TGTGCCAGCAGCTTGATCGGACAGCGCAATGAGCAGTTCTTC
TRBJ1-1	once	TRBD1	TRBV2	CASSVDRGRGTEAFF	TGTGCCAGCAGTGTTGACAGGGGGCGAGGCACTGAAGCTTTCTTT
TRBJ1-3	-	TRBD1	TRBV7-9	CASSSLEGAGRNTIYF	TGTGCCAGCAGCTCCCTGGAGGGGGCAGGGCGAAACACCATATATTTT
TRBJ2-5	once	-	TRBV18	CASSPLGGSGETQYF	TGTGCCAGCTCACCACTCGGGGGTTCGGGCGAGACCCAGTACTTC
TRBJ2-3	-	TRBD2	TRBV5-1	CASSQAGGFTDTQYF	TGCGCCAGCAGCCAAGCGGGGGGGTTCACAGATACGCAGTATTTT
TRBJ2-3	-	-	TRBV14	CASSQGPDTQYF	TGTGCCAGCAGCCAAGGGCCTGATACGCAGTATTTT
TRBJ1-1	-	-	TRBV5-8	CASSLGLRGNTEAFF	TGTGCCAGCAGCTTGGGACTTAGAGGGAACACTGAAGCTTTCTTT
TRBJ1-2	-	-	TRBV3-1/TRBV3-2	CASSQVQAGGAEGGYTF	TGTGCCAGCAGCCAAGTCCAAGCCGGCGGGGCCGAAGGTGGCTACACCTTC
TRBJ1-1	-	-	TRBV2	CASSLYTEAFF	TGTGCCAGCAGCCTCTATACTGAAGCTTTCTTT
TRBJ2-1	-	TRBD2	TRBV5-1	CASSFVGTSGVNEQFF	TGCGCCAGCAGCTTCGTTGGGACTAGCGGGGTAAATGAGCAGTTCTTC
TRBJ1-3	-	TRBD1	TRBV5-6	CASSKGQTSGNTIYF	TGTGCCAGCAGCAAGGGACAGACCTCTGGAAACACCATATATTTT
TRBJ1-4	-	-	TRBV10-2	CASSELRRITNEKLFF	TGCGCCAGCAGTGAACTACGGCGGATAACTAATGAAAAACTGTTTTTT
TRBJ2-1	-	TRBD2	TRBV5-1	CASSLSAGDPYNEQFF	TGCGCCAGCAGCCTCTCGGCGGGGGACCCCTACAATGAGCAGTTCTTC
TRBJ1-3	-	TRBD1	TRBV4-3	CASSPDRAGNTIYF	TGCGCCAGCAGCCCGGACAGGGCTGGAAACACCATATATTTT